Included here is one TCR beta chain sequence, with context. The CDR3 sequence is 16 residues long. Trimming took 1 base from V and 3 from J; bases not matched to a gene: 8. CDR1 SGHTA and CDR2 FQGNSA come from the germline V gene. The record originates from a study of blood T cell repertoires in COVID-19. Across the whole study: The samples span acute and convalescent COVID-19 from the United States, Italy and Spain. The cDNA or gDNA used as material had been derived from T cells, B-cell-depleted T cells, or PBMCs.

In the authors' workflow: It was from reference gene primer amplification that nucleated cell counts were estimated. Libraries were prepared by immunoSEQ multiplex PCR; TCRdb keeps only in-frame clonotypes and omits some of them. V, J and clone size are those of that table, while D and trimming were read from the DNA. In the table there are over 250,000 clones, 65% to 90% of which are singletons. The sample consisted of peripheral blood. This chain connects TRBV7-2 to TRBJ2-7; TRBD2 matches at 8 bases. The TCR originated in a man between 45 and 60 years old with active or convalescent COVID-19. In DNA form, the CDR3 reads TGTGCCAGCAGCTTAGGCGGGACTAGACGGTTCTACGAGCAGTACTTC. This encodes CASSLGGTRRFYEQYF.